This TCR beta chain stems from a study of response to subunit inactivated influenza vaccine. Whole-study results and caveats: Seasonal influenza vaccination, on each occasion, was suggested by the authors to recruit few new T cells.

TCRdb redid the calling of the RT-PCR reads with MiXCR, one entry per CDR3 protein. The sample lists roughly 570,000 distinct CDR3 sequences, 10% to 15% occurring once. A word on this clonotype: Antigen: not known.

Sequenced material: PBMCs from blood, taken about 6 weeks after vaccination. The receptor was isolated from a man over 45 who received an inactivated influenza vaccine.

The CDR3 region has the DNA TGTGCCAGTAGTAATGGCGGACCGGGGGTCGGGGAGCTGTTTTTT. Amino acids: CASSNGGPGVGELFF. The V call is TRBV19, the J call TRBJ2-2; possibly TRBD2 for D (6 bases). The CDR3 totals 15 residues. V gave up 4 bases and J gave up 7 bases, with 16 bases separating them. Germline loops: CDR1 LNHDA, CDR2 SQIVND (reference sequence).